These 28 T cell receptor beta chains share one sample of origin, sequenced in a study of T cells in narcolepsy. The method was immunoSEQ multiplex PCR; TCRdb's version includes in-frame clones alone and lacks a portion of them. The sample has more than 20,000 clones; about 90% are singletons. Source material: CD45RA- memory CD4+ T cells from PBMCs. These receptors were taken from a human donor with narcolepsy.

CDR3 in amino acids: CASSLVRNYEQYF. The CDR3 DNA reads as TGTGCCAGCAGCTTGGTGAGGAACTACGAGCAGTACTTC. This chain connects TRBV5-5 to TRBJ2-7; no clear D. CDR3 length: 13 amino acids. Germline lookup yields CDR1 SGHKS and CDR2 YYEKEE (reference sequence). With 0 bases removed from V and 3 bases from J, the gap between germline ends came to 7 bases.

V is TRBV5-8 and J is TRBJ2-7, with a weak D call TRBD1 (5 bases). Germline assignment: CDR1 SGHTS and CDR2 YDEGEE. The CDR3 loop spans 17 amino acids. V was shortened by 4 bases and J by 1 base, with 21 bases between the two germline ends. The CDR3: CASSLFARVDRSYEQYF. The CDR3 DNA sequence: TGTGCCAGCAGCCTCTTTGCCAGGGTTGATAGGTCCTACGAGCAGTACTTC.

The chain's CDR3 is CASSLGGAGEQFF. The CDR3 region has the DNA TGTGCCAGCAGCCTAGGCGGGGCCGGTGAGCAGTTCTTC. The chain couples TRBV11-3 to TRBJ2-1, with D possibly matching TRBD2 (6 bases). V lost 5 bases and J lost 9, with 14 bases in between. The CDR3 is made up of 13 amino acids. The germline V gene encodes CDR1 SGHNT and CDR2 YENEEA.

The genes are TRBV5-1 and TRBJ2-5, with TRBD2 as a possible D gene (6 bases). The CDR3 sequence is 15 residues long. Germline V lookup: CDR1 SGHRS, CDR2 YFSETQ. V was shortened by 0 bases and J by 5 bases, with 14 bases between the two germline ends. In nucleotides, the CDR3 is TGCGCCAGCAGCTTGGTGGGGGGAGCGGTCGAGACCCAGTACTTC. Translation gives CASSLVGGAVETQYF.

This chain connects TRBV29-1 to TRBJ2-3, with 11 nucleotides matching TRBD2. The CDR3 totals 18 residues. Germline V lookup: CDR1 SQVTM, CDR2 ANQGSEA. Losses at the gene ends were 0 bases for V and 5 bases for J; bases not matched to a gene: 13. CDR3 sequence (DNA): TGCAGCGTTGAAGATCGTCGAACTAGCGGGAGTCAGGTAGATACGCAGTATTTT. As protein: CSVEDRRTSGSQVDTQYF.

This chain connects TRBV28 to TRBJ2-2; D perhaps matches TRBD1 (6 bases). CDR1 and CDR2 (germline): MDHEN, SYDVKM. Trimming left V 4 bases short and J 1 base short, with 13 bases between. The CDR3 extends over 16 amino acids. The CDR3 here is CASSYAGQMNTGELFF. Written as DNA, the CDR3 is TGTGCCAGCAGTTACGCCGGACAGATGAACACCGGGGAGCTGTTTTTT. The entire variable domain, with the rest obtained from reference TRBV28 and TRBJ2-2, is as follows: DVKVTQSSRYLVKRTGEKVFLECVQDMDHENMFWYRQDPGLGLRLIYFSYDVKMKEKGDIPEGYSVSREKKERFSLILESASTNQTSMYLCASSYAGQMNTGELFFGEGSRLTVL.

The rearrangement uses TRBV6-5 and TRBJ1-1; 8 nucleotides align to TRBD1. Germline-derived CDR1 and CDR2 are MNHEY and SVGAGI. V was clipped by 7 bases and J by 3 bases; unmatched bases: 4. The CDR3 is made up of 13 amino acids. The CDR3 loop reads CASKTGVYTEAFF. DNA of the CDR3: TGTGCCAGCAAGACAGGGGTGTACACTGAAGCTTTCTTT.

The V call is TRBV10-3, the J call TRBJ2-3, with 8 bases aligning to TRBD2. The CDR3 length is 14 residues. J was trimmed by 4 bases and V by 10 bases; bases with no gene match: 10. Per germline, CDR1 ENHRY and CDR2 SYGVKD. The CDR3 loop reads CATRRGDGADTQYF. Written as DNA, the CDR3 is TGTGCCACCCGGCGGGGGGATGGGGCAGATACGCAGTATTTT.

The gene calls are TRBV7-2 and TRBJ2-6; D unresolved. V was pared by 4 bases and J by 4 bases, with 11 bases between. Per germline, CDR1 SGHTA and CDR2 FQGNSA. The CDR3 extends over 15 amino acids. The CDR3 DNA reads TGTGCCAGCAGCTCAGTGGGTCTAGGGGCCAACGTCCTGACTTTC. Encoded protein: CASSSVGLGANVLTF.

The genes are TRBV28 and TRBJ1-5; a weak D match, TRBD1 (6 bases). Trimming removed 6 bases from V and 3 bases from J, with 18 bases in between. Germline assignment: CDR1 MDHEN and CDR2 SYDVKM. This CDR3 contains 16 residues. As DNA, the CDR3 is TGTGCCAGCAGCCGCGGGGGGGCCCCCACCAATCAGCCCCAGCATTTT. Protein: CASSRGGAPTNQPQHF.

This clone was seen just once. V gene TRBV28 combines with J gene TRBJ2-1; 11 nucleotides align to TRBD2. CDR3 length: 15 residues. Germline V lookup: CDR1 MDHEN, CDR2 SYDVKM. The V gene end was trimmed by 5 bases and the J gene end by 4 bases; junction bases not matched to a gene: 4. Here the CDR3 reads CASSKVAGGYNEQFF. The CDR3 bases are TGTGCCAGCAGTAAAGTAGCGGGAGGGTACAATGAGCAGTTCTTC.

The gene calls are TRBV27 and TRBJ1-4; D is unclear. V was pared by 5 bases and J by 0 bases, with 7 bases between. Germline CDR1 and CDR2: MNHEY and SMNVEV (reference sequence). This CDR3 spans 14 amino acids. The CDR3 nucleotides are TGTGCCAGCAGTCCCTCAACAACTAATGAAAAACTGTTTTTT. Translated, it gives CASSPSTTNEKLFF.

The sample holds one count of this clone. This chain uses TRBV5-1 with TRBJ1-4; no definite D call. The CDR3 sequence is 12 residues long. V lost 4 bases and J 7 bases, leaving 8 bases between the germline ends. The germline CDR1 and CDR2 sequences are SGHRS and YFSETQ. The CDR3 here is CASSTEFEKLFF. CDR3 bases: TGCGCCAGCAGCACAGAGTTTGAAAAACTGTTTTTT.

The chain recombines TRBV6-1 with TRBJ2-2, with a weak D call TRBD1 (6 bases). The CDR3 consists of 15 residues. From germline, CDR1 is MNHNS and CDR2 SASEGT. The V end lost 4 bases, the J end lost 3 bases, and 12 bases lay between the germline ends. CDR3 sequence reads: CASSAGTPYTGELFF. CDR3 DNA: TGTGCCAGCAGTGCCGGGACACCATACACCGGGGAGCTGTTTTTT.

This clone has just one count. The chain uses TRBV5-1 and TRBJ1-4; D might be TRBD1 (6 bases). Germline CDR1 SGHRS, CDR2 YFSETQ. V lost 2 bases and J 7 bases, leaving 12 bases between the germline ends. This CDR3 has 14 amino acids. As DNA, the CDR3 is TGCGCCAGCAGCTTTCAGGGGAGTTCTGAAAAACTGTTTTTT. Translating gives CASSFQGSSEKLFF.

J is TRBJ2-7 and V is TRBV19; 8 positions match TRBD1. J lost 7 bases, V lost 6 bases, and 17 bases had no gene match. There are 16 residues in the CDR3. The germline V gene has CDR1 LNHDA and CDR2 SQIVND (reference sequence). The CDR3 coding sequence is TGTGCCAGTAGACCCCGTTTCGTCACAGGGGGTGGAGAGCAGTACTTC. Protein sequence: CASRPRFVTGGGEQYF.

J is TRBJ1-5 and V is TRBV11-2, with D unresolved. The CDR3 spans 14 residues. CDR1 and CDR2 (germline): SGHAT, FQNNGV. V gave up 4 bases and J gave up 6 bases, with 13 bases separating them. CDR3 sequence: CASSWTPSVQPQHF. Written as DNA, the CDR3 is TGTGCCAGCAGCTGGACCCCCTCCGTTCAGCCCCAGCATTTT.

The V gene is TRBV18, the J gene TRBJ2-1; 9 bases agree with TRBD1. Germline values: CDR1 KGHSH, CDR2 LQKENI. The CDR3 spans 14 residues. V was pared by 4 bases and J by 5 bases, with 3 bases of the junction left unmatched. The CDR3 DNA sequence: TGTGCCAGCTCACTCGGGACAGGGAACAATGAGCAGTTCTTC. This gives the protein CASSLGTGNNEQFF.

There are a few counts of this clone. The rearrangement joins TRBV10-3 to TRBJ2-7, with D perhaps given as TRBD1 or TRBD2 (6 bases each). Trimming cost V 3 bases and J 1 base, with 13 bases left between them. The length of the CDR3 is 15 residues. Germline V gives CDR1 ENHRY, CDR2 SYGVKD. The CDR3 bases are TGTGCCATCAGTGATCTTGGGGGGCTTTCCTACGAGCAGTACTTC. It encodes CAISDLGGLSYEQYF.

The chain links TRBV6-1 to TRBJ2-3; D is ambiguous. Germline V CDR1 and CDR2: MNHNS, SASEGT. Trimming shortened V by 5 bases and J by 2 bases, and 11 bases separated the two germline ends. This CDR3 is built from 14 residues. The CDR3: CASSLWAVTDTQYF. The CDR3 DNA reads as TGTGCCAGCAGTCTCTGGGCGGTCACAGATACGCAGTATTTT.

The CDR3 DNA follows: TGTGCCAGCTGCCCCGACAGGATTGGAACTGAAGCTTTCTTT. Encoded protein: CASCPDRIGTEAFF. This chain links TRBV6-1 with TRBJ1-1; D might be TRBD1 (6 bases). The CDR3 length is 14 residues. The V end was cut by 8 bases, the J end by 5 bases, with 18 bases between. Per germline, CDR1 MNHNS and CDR2 SASEGT.

This chain connects TRBV2 to TRBJ1-1; TRBD1 matches at 7 bases. The CDR3 extends over 15 amino acids. J lost 1 base, V lost 6 bases, and 8 bases had no gene match. In germline, CDR1 is SNHLY, CDR2 FYNNEI. In DNA form, the CDR3 reads TGTGCCAGCAGCGCAAACAGGGGCCCGAACACTGAAGCTTTCTTT. It is translated as CASSANRGPNTEAFF. Full variable domain (rest looked up from reference TRBV2 and TRBJ1-1): EPEVTQTPSHQVTQMGQEVILRCVPISNHLYFYWYRQILGQKVEFLVSFYNNEISEKSEIFDDQFSVERPDGSNFTLKIRSTKLEDSAMYFCASSANRGPNTEAFFGQGTRLTVV.

The chain uses TRBV25-1 and TRBJ2-7, with D perhaps matching TRBD1 (6 bases). Germline loops: CDR1 MGHDK, CDR2 SYGVNS. The CDR3 loop spans 13 amino acids. V dropped 11 bases and J dropped 4 bases, with 18 bases sitting between them. The CDR3 DNA sequence: TGTGCCGTAAAGGGGGAAGCCACTTACGAGCAGTACTTC. Its protein product is CAVKGEATYEQYF.

The gene calls are TRBV10-3 and TRBJ2-1; D gene ambiguous. This CDR3 region has 14 residues. V was shortened by 8 bases and J by 0 bases, with 11 bases between the two germline ends. The germline V gene has CDR1 ENHRY and CDR2 SYGVKD. In nucleotides, the CDR3 is TGTGCCATCTCTAAATTGAGCTCCTACAATGAGCAGTTCTTC. Translated: CAISKLSSYNEQFF.

The V and J genes are TRBV18 and TRBJ2-7; D gene unclear. In germline, CDR1 is KGHSH, CDR2 LQKENI. The CDR3 consists of 14 residues. V was pared by 0 bases and J by 5 bases, with 11 bases between. CDR3 coding DNA: TGTGCCAGCTCACCACCGGGAAGGGCCCACGAGCAGTACTTC. Translated: CASSPPGRAHEQYF.

The V gene is TRBV18, the J gene TRBJ2-3; TRBD2 agrees at 7 bases. Losses at the gene ends were 0 bases for V and 5 bases for J; bases not matched to a gene: 5. The V gene's germline CDR1 is KGHSH and CDR2 LQKENI. CDR3 length: 15 residues. The CDR3 nucleotides are TGTGCCAGCTCACCACCAGCGGGGCTTGGAGATACGCAGTATTTT. This encodes CASSPPAGLGDTQYF.

V gene TRBV5-5 combines with J gene TRBJ1-2; the D is unclear. This CDR3 region has 14 residues. Germline V gene lookup returns CDR1 SGHKS and CDR2 YYEKEE (reference sequence). V gave up 1 base and J gave up 3 bases, with 10 bases separating them. The CDR3 DNA reads as TGTGCCAGCAGCTTGAGGGTACTAGACTATGGCTACACCTTC. Its protein product is CASSLRVLDYGYTF. Variable domain in full (rest from reference TRBV5-5 and TRBJ1-2): DAGVTQSPTHLIKTRGQQVTLRCSPISGHKSVSWYQQVLGQGPQFIFQYYEKEERGRGNFPDRFSARQFPNYSSELNVNALLLGDSALYLCASSLRVLDYGYTFGSGTRLTVV.

The rearrangement uses TRBV19 and TRBJ1-1; D unclear. Germline CDR1 LNHDA, CDR2 SQIVND (reference sequence). This CDR3 comprises 12 residues. V was pared by 5 bases and J by 3 bases, with 7 bases between. CDR3 sequence reads: CASSHTYTEAFF. The CDR3 nucleotides read TGTGCCAGTAGTCACACCTACACTGAAGCTTTCTTT.